The clone carrying this T cell receptor beta chain was detected a few times. The target antigen is unknown. The source of the sample is a study of regulatory T cells in long-lasting Graves disease. The study's findings and limits: There were preferences for TRBV28, TRBJ1-2 and TRBJ2-5 in persistent disease.

Construction of TCR beta libraries relied on iRepertoire HTBI primers and on Arm-PCR targeting CDR3 regions. TCRdb re-called the multiplex PCR reads through MiXCR, storing one row per CDR3 protein. Counted here are 400,000 to 500,000 distinct CDR3 sequences, roughly a fifth occurring once; the ten biggest clones make up approximately 15%. Sample time point: persistent/refractory GD, antithyroid drugs over 5 years with positive TRAb. The TCR library was made from RNA that had been extracted from PBMCs in TRIzol. This CDR3 region has 16 residues. From germline, CDR1 is LGHDT and CDR2 YNNKEL (reference sequence). V was cut by 4 bases and J by 0 bases, with 15 bases left in between.

This chain joins TRBV3-1 and TRBJ1-1; a weak D match, TRBD1 (5 bases). The sample was peripheral blood mononuclear cells (PBMCs), taken when the disease was refractory, from a patient treated with antithyroid drugs. The sequence derives from a female donor with Graves disease. The CDR3 here is CASSRGGPIMNTEAFF. CDR3 nucleotide sequence: TGTGCCAGCAGCCGGGGGGGTCCTATTATGAACACTGAAGCTTTCTTT.